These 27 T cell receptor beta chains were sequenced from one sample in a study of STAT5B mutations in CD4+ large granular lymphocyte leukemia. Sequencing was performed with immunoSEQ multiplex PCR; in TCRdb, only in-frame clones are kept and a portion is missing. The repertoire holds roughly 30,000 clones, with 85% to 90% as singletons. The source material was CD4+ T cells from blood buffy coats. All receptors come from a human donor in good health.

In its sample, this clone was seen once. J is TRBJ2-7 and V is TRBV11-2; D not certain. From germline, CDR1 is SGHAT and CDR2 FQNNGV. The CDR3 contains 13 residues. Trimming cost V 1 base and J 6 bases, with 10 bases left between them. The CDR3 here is CASSLGGTGEQYF. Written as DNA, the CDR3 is TGTGCCAGCAGCTTAGGTGGCACGGGCGAGCAGTACTTC.

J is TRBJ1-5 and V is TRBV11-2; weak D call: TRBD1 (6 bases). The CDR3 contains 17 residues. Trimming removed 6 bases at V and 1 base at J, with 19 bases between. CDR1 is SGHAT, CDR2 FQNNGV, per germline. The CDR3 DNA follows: TGTGCCAGCAGTGGGCTTAAGGGGGGACGGAGCAATCAGCCCCAGCATTTT. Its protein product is CASSGLKGGRSNQPQHF.

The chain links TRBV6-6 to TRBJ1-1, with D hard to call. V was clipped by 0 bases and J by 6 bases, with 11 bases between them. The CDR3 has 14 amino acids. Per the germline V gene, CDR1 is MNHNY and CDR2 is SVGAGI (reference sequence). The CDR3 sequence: CASSYSGGSAEAFF. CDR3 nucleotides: TGTGCCAGCAGTTACTCGGGAGGGTCCGCTGAAGCTTTCTTT.

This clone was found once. For the CDR3, the DNA is TGTGCCAGCAGCCGCTCCGACGGCACCGGGGAGCTGTTTTTT. The encoded protein is CASSRSDGTGELFF. The chain carries TRBV7-3 and TRBJ2-2; D ambiguous. V was trimmed by 5 bases and J by 4 bases, leaving 11 bases between them. The germline V gene has CDR1 SGHTA and CDR2 FQGTGA. CDR3 length: 14 amino acids.

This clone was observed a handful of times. CDR3 in amino acids: CASSGDQDRIYGYTF. CDR3 DNA sequence: TGTGCCAGCAGTGGGGATCAGGACAGAATCTATGGCTACACCTTC. The genes are TRBV6-1 and TRBJ1-2; D perhaps matches TRBD1 (6 bases). There are 15 residues in the CDR3. The V end was cut by 4 bases, the J end by 4 bases, with 16 bases between. CDR1 and CDR2 from the germline V gene are MNHNS and SASEGT.

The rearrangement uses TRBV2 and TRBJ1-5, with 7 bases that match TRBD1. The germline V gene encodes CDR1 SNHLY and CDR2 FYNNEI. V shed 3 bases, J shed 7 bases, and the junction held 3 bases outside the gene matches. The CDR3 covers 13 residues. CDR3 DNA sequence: TGTGCCAGCAGTGAGGAGGGGGCCCAGCCCCAGCATTTT. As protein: CASSEEGAQPQHF.

The CDR3 DNA reads as TGTGCCTGGAGTGTACCCTGGGCTAAGTACACCTTC. It specifies CAWSVPWAKYTF. This rearrangement joins TRBV30 to TRBJ1-2, with D unclear. The CDR3 loop spans 12 amino acids. Germline CDR1 GTSNPN, CDR2 SVGIG (reference sequence). V shed 0 bases and J shed 11 bases, with 13 bases lying between them.

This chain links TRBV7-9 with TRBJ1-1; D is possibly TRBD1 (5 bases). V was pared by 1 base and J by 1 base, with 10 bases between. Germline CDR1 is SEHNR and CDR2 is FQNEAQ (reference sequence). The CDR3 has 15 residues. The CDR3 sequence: CASSLGDASNTEAFF. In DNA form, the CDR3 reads TGTGCCAGCAGCTTAGGGGACGCCTCGAACACTGAAGCTTTCTTT.

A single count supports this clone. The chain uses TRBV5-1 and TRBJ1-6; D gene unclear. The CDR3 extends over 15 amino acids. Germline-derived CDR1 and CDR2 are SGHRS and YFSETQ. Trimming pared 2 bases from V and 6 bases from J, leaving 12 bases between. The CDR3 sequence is CASSFKGEGNSPLHF. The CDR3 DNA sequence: TGCGCCAGCAGCTTCAAGGGAGAGGGTAATTCACCCCTCCACTTT.

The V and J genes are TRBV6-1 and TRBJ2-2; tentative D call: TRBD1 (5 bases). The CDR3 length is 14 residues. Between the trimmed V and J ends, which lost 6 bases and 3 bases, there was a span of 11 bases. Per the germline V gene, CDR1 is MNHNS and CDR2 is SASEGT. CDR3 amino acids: CASRRQPDTGELFF. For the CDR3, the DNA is TGTGCCAGCAGGAGACAGCCGGACACCGGGGAGCTGTTTTTT.

CDR3 sequence (DNA): TGTGCCAGCAGTTTTCGAGACAGGTACAATGAGCAGTTCTTC. Translated: CASSFRDRYNEQFF. V is TRBV27 and J is TRBJ2-1; D may be TRBD1 (6 bases). This CDR3 region has 14 residues. The germline V gene has CDR1 MNHEY and CDR2 SMNVEV (reference sequence). V was shortened by 3 bases and J by 4 bases, with 10 bases between the two germline ends.

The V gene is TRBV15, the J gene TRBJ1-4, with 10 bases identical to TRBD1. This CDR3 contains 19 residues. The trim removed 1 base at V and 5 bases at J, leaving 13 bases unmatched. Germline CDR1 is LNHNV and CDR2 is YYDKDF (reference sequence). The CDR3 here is CATSRAPGTGDGLNEKLFF. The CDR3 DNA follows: TGTGCCACCAGCAGAGCCCCCGGGACAGGGGACGGCCTGAATGAAAAACTGTTTTTT.

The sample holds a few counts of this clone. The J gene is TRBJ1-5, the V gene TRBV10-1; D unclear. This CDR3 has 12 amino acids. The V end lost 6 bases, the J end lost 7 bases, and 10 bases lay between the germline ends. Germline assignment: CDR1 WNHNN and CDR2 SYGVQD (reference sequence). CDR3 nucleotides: TGCGCCAGCAGCCGCTGGTTACAGCCCCAGCATTTT. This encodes CASSRWLQPQHF.

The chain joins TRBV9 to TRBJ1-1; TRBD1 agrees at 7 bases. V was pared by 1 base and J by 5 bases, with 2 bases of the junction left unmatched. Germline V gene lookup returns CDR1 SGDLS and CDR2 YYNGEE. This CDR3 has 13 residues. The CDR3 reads CASSVQGGTEAFF. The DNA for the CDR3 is TGTGCCAGCAGCGTACAGGGGGGGACTGAAGCTTTCTTT. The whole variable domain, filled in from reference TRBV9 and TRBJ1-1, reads DSGVTQTPKHLITATGQRVTLRCSPRSGDLSVYWYQQSLDQGLQFLIQYYNGEERAKGNILERFSAQQFPDLHSELNLSSLELGDSALYFCASSVQGGTEAFFGQGTRLTVV.

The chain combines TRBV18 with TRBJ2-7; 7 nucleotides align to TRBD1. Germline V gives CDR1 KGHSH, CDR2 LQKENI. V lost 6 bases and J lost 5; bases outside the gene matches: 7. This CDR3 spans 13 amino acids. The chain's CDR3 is CASSSGTEDEQYF. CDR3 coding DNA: TGTGCCAGCTCCTCCGGGACAGAGGACGAGCAGTACTTC.

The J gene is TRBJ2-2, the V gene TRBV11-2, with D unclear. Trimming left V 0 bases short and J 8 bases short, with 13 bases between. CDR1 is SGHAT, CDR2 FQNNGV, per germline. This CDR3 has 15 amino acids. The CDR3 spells CASSLEGSFSGELFF. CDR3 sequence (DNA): TGTGCCAGCAGCTTAGAAGGTTCCTTTTCGGGGGAGCTGTTTTTT.

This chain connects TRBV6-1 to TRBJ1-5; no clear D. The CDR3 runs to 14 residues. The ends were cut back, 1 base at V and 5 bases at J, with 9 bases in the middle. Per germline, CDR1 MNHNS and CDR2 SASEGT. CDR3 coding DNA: TGTGCCAGCAGTGAAGGATCGCCGGATCAGCCCCAGCATTTT. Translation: CASSEGSPDQPQHF.

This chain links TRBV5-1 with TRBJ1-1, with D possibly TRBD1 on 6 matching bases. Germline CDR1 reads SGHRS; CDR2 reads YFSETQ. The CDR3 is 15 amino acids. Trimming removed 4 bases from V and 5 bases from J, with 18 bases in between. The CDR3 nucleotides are TGCGCCAGCAGCCCGACAGGTGGGCAAGGAACTGAAGCTTTCTTT. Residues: CASSPTGGQGTEAFF.

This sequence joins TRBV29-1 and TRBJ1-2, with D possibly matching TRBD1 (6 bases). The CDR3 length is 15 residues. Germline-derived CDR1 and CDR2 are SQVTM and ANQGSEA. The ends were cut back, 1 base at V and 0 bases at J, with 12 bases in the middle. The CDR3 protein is CSVEVEGDSNYGYTF. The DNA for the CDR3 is TGCAGCGTTGAAGTTGAGGGGGACTCTAACTATGGCTACACCTTC.

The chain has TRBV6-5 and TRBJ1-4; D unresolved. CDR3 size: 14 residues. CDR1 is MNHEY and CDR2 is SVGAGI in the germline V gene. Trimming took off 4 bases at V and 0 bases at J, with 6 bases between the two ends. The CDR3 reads CASSSPATNEKLFF. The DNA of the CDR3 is TGTGCCAGCAGTTCGCCCGCAACTAATGAAAAACTGTTTTTT.

The CDR3 DNA reads as TGCGCCAGCAGCCAATTGCCCGGGACCCCCGTACTAAAGGAGCAGTTCTTC. Its protein is CASSQLPGTPVLKEQFF. The chain employs TRBV4-1 and TRBJ2-1; D may match TRBD1 or TRBD2 (5 bases each). Germline V gives CDR1 MGHRA, CDR2 YSYEKL. Trimming took 2 bases from V and 10 from J, leaving 24 bases between them. The CDR3 length is 17 residues.

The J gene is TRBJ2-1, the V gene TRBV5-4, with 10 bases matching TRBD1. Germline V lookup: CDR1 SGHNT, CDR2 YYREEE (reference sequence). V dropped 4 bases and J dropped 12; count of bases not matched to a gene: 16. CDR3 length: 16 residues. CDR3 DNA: TGTGCCAGCAGCCAAGACCCCGGGACAGGGGAGTTGGGGCAGTTCTTC. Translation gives CASSQDPGTGELGQFF.

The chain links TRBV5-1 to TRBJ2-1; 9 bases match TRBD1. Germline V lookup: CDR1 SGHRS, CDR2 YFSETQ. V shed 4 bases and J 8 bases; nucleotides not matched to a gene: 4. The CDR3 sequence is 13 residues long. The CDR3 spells CASSGWTGDEQFF. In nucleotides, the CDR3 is TGCGCCAGCAGCGGATGGACAGGGGATGAGCAGTTCTTC.

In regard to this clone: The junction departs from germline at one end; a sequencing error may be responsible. CDR3 DNA sequence: TGTGCCACCGGCAGAGGCCCACAAACGGAAAATGAGCAGTTCTTC. It yields the protein CATGRGPQTENEQFF. V gene TRBV15 combines with J gene TRBJ2-1; D is unclear. CDR1 is LNHNV and CDR2 is YYDKDF in the germline V gene (reference sequence). The CDR3 is made up of 15 amino acids.

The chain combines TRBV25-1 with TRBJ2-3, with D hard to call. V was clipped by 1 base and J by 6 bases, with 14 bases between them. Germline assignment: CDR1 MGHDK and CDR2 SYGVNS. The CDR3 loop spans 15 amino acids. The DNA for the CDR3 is TGTGCCAGCAGTGAATTAGATTGGGATGTTGATACGCAGTATTTT. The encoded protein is CASSELDWDVDTQYF.

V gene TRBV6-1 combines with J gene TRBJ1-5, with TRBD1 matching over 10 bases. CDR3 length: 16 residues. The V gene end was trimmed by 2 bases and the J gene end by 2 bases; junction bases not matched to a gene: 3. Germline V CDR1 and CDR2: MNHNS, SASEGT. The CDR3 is CASSEIGTGGNQPQHF. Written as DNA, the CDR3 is TGTGCCAGCAGTGAAATAGGGACAGGGGGCAATCAGCCCCAGCATTTT.

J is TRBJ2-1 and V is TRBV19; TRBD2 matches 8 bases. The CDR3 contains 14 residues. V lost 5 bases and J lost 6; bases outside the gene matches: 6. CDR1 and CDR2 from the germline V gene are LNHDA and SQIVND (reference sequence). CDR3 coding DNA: TGTGCCAGTAGTCCGACTAGCGAGCCCAATGAGCAGTTCTTC. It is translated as CASSPTSEPNEQFF.